This is a list of T cell receptor beta chains from one sample in a study of OX40 agonist ivuxolimab in advanced cancers. TCRdb's table, derived via immunoSEQ multiplex PCR, lists solely in-frame clones and lacks some. The sample lists roughly 70,000 clones; about 84% were seen once. Sample: CD4+ or CD8+ T cells sorted from blood, taken in a trial of the OX40 agonist ivuxolimab. Every receptor here comes from an adult with an advanced solid tumor such as melanoma, head and neck, liver or kidney cancer. The CDR3 runs from the conserved cysteine through the conserved F or W. D genes are given only for firm matches. The size field is filled for only some rows; it gives once, few, many or a size class.

v_call	d_call	clone_size	j_call	cdr3_nt	cdr3_aa
TRBV7-6	NA	NA	TRBJ1-1	TGTGCCAGCAGCGTAGGAGCAGTGAACACTGAAGCTTTCTTT	CASSVGAVNTEAFF
TRBV5-6	NA	NA	TRBJ1-2	TGTGCCAGCAGCTTGGCGGGAGGAGCTAACTATGGCTACACCTTC	CASSLAGGANYGYTF
TRBV4-3	TRBD1	NA	TRBJ1-1	TGCGCCAGCAGCCAATCACGGACAGGGAACCCTGAAGCTTTCTTT	CASSQSRTGNPEAFF
TRBV30	NA	NA	TRBJ2-4	TGTGCCTGGGCACGTCGACCGTTCAGCCTAGCCAAAAACATTCAGTACTTC	CAWARRPFSLAKNIQYF
TRBV6-5	NA	NA	TRBJ2-7	TGTGCCAGCAGTTGGGCGGGGCCCTACGAGCAGTACTTC	CASSWAGPYEQYF
TRBV11-2	NA	NA	TRBJ2-5	TGTGCCAGCAGCTTCAGCCCCGGGGAGACCCAGTACTTC	CASSFSPGETQYF
TRBV30	NA	few	TRBJ1-6	TGTGCCTGGAGTGCTAATTCACCCCTCCACTTT	CAWSANSPLHF
TRBV5-6	NA	NA	TRBJ2-7	TGTGCCAGCACCCCCATCGCGGCGGTGGACGAGCAGTACTTC	CASTPIAAVDEQYF
TRBV4-1	TRBD2	NA	TRBJ2-2	TGCGCCAGCAGCCATCAGCTAGCGGGGAACACCGGGGAGCTGTTTTTT	CASSHQLAGNTGELFF
TRBV4-1	NA	NA	TRBJ1-1	TGCGCCAGCAGCCAAGACCCCTTCCAAACCGGAGACACTGAAGCTTTCTTT	CASSQDPFQTGDTEAFF
TRBV23-1	NA	NA	TRBJ1-6	TGCGCCAGCAGTCAGGGCAGGGGTTTAAACTCACCCCTCCACTTT	CASSQGRGLNSPLHF
TRBV5-6	NA	few	TRBJ2-4	TGTGCCAGCAGCTTGGGGGGGACTCTAAACATTCAGTACTTC	CASSLGGTLNIQYF
TRBV7-8	NA	NA	TRBJ1-5	TGTGCCAGCAGCCCAGGCTCCTCAACCCAGCCCCAGCATTTT	CASSPGSSTQPQHF
TRBV18	TRBD1	NA	TRBJ1-5	TGTGCCAGCTCACCGGAACAGGGGCGGCAGCCCCAGCATTTT	CASSPEQGRQPQHF
TRBV2	TRBD2	NA	TRBJ2-1	TGTGCCAGCACGAAACTAGCGCGGGATGAGCAGTTCTTC	CASTKLARDEQFF
TRBV30	NA	NA	TRBJ2-1	TGTGCCTGGAGTGACAGGACCCTCGACAGCAATGAGCAGTTCTTC	CAWSDRTLDSNEQFF
TRBV6-8	NA	NA	TRBJ2-4	TGTGCCAGCAACGCCCCCCCTTTTCGGTTAGCCAAAAACATTCAGTACTTC	CASNAPPFRLAKNIQYF
TRBV11-2	TRBD1	NA	TRBJ1-6	TGTGCCAGCAGCCAAGGGACAGGGTGGGATTCACCCCTCCACTTT	CASSQGTGWDSPLHF
TRBV14	TRBD2	NA	TRBJ2-1	TGTGCCAGCAGCCAAGATCGGGCTAGCGGGAAGCAGTTCTTC	CASSQDRASGKQFF
TRBV7-8	NA	few	TRBJ2-3	TGTGCCAGCAGCTCTTCAGATACGCAGTATTTT	CASSSSDTQYF
TRBV7-6	NA	NA	TRBJ1-5	TGTGCCAGCAGCGCGATGTCGGGGCTAAATCAGCCCCAGCATTTT	CASSAMSGLNQPQHF
TRBV30	NA	NA	TRBJ1-2	TGTGCCTGGAGTGTAATACAGGGCTATGGCTACACCTTC	CAWSVIQGYGYTF
TRBV14	TRBD1	NA	TRBJ2-5	TGTGCCAGCAGCCAACAGGACAGGGGGCTAGAGACCCAGTACTTC	CASSQQDRGLETQYF
TRBV27	NA	NA	TRBJ2-1	TGTGCCAGCAGTTTAATTCCACAGGGTATTTACAATGAGCAGTTCTTC	CASSLIPQGIYNEQFF
TRBV6-5	TRBD1	few	TRBJ2-7	TGTGCCAGCAGTACCACAGGGGGTACCTACGAGCAGTACTTC	CASSTTGGTYEQYF
TRBV6-1	NA	NA	TRBJ1-3	TGTGCCAGCCGACAGGTCCCTTCCATATATTTT	CASRQVPSIYF
TRBV27	NA	NA	TRBJ2-3	TGTGCCAGCAGCACGAAAGGCACAGATACGCAGTATTTT	CASSTKGTDTQYF
TRBV7-2	NA	few	TRBJ1-1	TGTGCCAGCAGCTCCCATCAGACGGCGCCTGAAGCTTTCTTT	CASSSHQTAPEAFF
TRBV9	NA	once	TRBJ1-1	TGTGCCAGCAGCGTCTCTGGGGGCACTGAAGCTTTCTTT	CASSVSGGTEAFF
TRBV7-2	NA	NA	TRBJ1-3	TGTGCCAGCAGCGCACGAGATCGGGGAAACACCATATATTTT	CASSARDRGNTIYF
TRBV2	NA	few	TRBJ1-3	TGTGCCAGCGGCAGGGATTTCTCTGGAAACACCATATATTTT	CASGRDFSGNTIYF
TRBV30	TRBD2	NA	TRBJ2-3	TGTGCCTGGAGCCTCCTTTCGGGACTAGCGGATCTCACAGATACGCAGTATTTT	CAWSLLSGLADLTDTQYF
TRBV9	NA	NA	TRBJ1-2	TGTGCCAGCAGCGCGTTCTATGGCTACACCTTC	CASSAFYGYTF
TRBV9	NA	NA	TRBJ1-2	TGTGCCAGCAGCGTAGCTCAACGGGGCTATGGCTACACCTTC	CASSVAQRGYGYTF
TRBV6-6	NA	NA	TRBJ1-3	TGTGCCAGCAGAGAAGGGAGTTCTGGAAACACCATATATTTT	CASREGSSGNTIYF
TRBV6-6	TRBD1	NA	TRBJ1-2	TGTGCCAGCAGTTACGGGACAGCTAACTATGGCTACACCTTC	CASSYGTANYGYTF